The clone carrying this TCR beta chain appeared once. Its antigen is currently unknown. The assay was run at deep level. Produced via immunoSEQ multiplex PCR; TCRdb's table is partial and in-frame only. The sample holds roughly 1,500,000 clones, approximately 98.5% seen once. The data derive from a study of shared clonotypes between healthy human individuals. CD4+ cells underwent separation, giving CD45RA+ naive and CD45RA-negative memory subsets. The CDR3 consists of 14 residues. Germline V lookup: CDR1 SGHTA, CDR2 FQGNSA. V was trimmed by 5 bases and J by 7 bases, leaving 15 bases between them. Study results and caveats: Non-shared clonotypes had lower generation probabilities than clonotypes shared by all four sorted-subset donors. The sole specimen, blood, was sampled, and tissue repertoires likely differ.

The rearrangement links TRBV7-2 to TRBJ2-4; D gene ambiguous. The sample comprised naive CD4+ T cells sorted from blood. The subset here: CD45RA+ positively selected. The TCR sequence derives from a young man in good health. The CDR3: CASSPTRLANIQYF. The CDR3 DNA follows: TGTGCCAGCAGCCCAACAAGACTTGCGAACATTCAGTACTTC.